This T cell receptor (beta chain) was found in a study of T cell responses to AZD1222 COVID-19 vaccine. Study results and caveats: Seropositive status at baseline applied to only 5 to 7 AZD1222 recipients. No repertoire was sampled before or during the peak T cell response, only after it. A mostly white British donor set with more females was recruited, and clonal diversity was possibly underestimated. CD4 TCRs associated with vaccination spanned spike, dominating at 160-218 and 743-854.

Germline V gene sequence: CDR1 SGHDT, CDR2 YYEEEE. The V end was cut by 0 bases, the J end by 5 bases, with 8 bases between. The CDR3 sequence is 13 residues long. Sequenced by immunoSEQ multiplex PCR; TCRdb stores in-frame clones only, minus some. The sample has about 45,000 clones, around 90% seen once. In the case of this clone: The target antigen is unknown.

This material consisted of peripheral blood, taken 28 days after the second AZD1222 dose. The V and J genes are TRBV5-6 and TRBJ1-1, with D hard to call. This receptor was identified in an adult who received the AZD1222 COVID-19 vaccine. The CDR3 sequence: CASSLAGSTEAFF. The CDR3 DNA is TGTGCCAGCAGCTTGGCTGGGAGTACTGAAGCTTTCTTT. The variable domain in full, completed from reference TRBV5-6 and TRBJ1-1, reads DAGVTQSPTHLIKTRGQQVTLRCSPKSGHDTVSWYQQALGQGPQFIFQYYEEEERQRGNFPDRFSGHQFPNYSSELNVNALLLGDSALYLCASSLAGSTEAFFGQGTRLTVV.